The sequence of this T cell receptor beta chain was determined in a study of T cell responses to AZD1222 COVID-19 vaccine. Germline CDR1 is MNHEY and CDR2 is SMNVEV (reference sequence). V lost 0 bases and J 8 bases, leaving 19 bases between the germline ends. The CDR3 extends over 17 amino acids. Repertoires were generated with immunoSEQ multiplex PCR, while TCRdb's copy carries only in-frame clones and drops some. The sample includes about 140,000 clones, roughly 90% of them seen just once. Findings and caveats of the study: White British ancestry dominated among donors, who included more females, and clonal diversity was possibly underestimated. The study identified only 6 or 7 AZD1222 recipients as seropositive at baseline. Repertoires were collected only later (after the peak T cell response had occurred).

A single count supports this clone. Its cognate antigen is unknown. The chain joins TRBV27 to TRBJ1-4, with D possibly matching TRBD1 (5 bases). This sample comprised peripheral blood, obtained 28 days after the second AZD1222 dose. This sequence originates from an adult who received the AZD1222 COVID-19 vaccine. The CDR3 DNA reads as TGTGCCAGCAGTTTATCCCCTCCCGGGACGGGCGAGGAAAAACTGTTTTTT. Amino acid sequence: CASSLSPPGTGEEKLFF.